These 27 T cell receptor beta chains share one sample of origin, sequenced in a study of cytomegalovirus exposure and HLA in healthy donors. Sequenced by immunoSEQ multiplex PCR; TCRdb stores in-frame clones only, minus some. The sample has about 180,000 clones; roughly 89% are singletons. Sequenced sample: PBMCs. The receptor source for this set is a woman aged 30 to 39 in good health and CMV-seronegative.

V and J are TRBV5-1 and TRBJ1-6, with 9 bases matching TRBD1. The ends lost 0 bases at V and 7 bases at J; junction bases unmatched: 14. There are 19 residues in the CDR3. Germline V gene data show CDR1 as SGHRS and CDR2 as YFSETQ. This chain's CDR3 is CASSLAGGQGSSWNSPLHF. The CDR3 DNA follows: TGCGCCAGCAGCTTGGCCGGGGGACAGGGCAGTAGCTGGAATTCACCCCTCCACTTT. Together with reference TRBV5-1 and TRBJ1-6, the CDR3 gives the full variable domain: KAGVTQTPRYLIKTRGQQVTLSCSPISGHRSVSWYQQTPGQGLQFLFEYFSETQRNKGNFPGRFSGRQFSNSRSEMNVSTLELGDSALYLCASSLAGGQGSSWNSPLHFGNGTRLTVT.

The genes are TRBV6-1 and TRBJ2-5; a possible D gene is TRBD2 (6 bases). CDR3 length equals 13 residues. The germline gives CDR1 MNHNS, CDR2 SASEGT. Deletions cut 3 bases from V and 5 bases from J, with 10 bases between. The CDR3 loop reads CASSDLASETQYF. CDR3 in DNA: TGTGCCAGCAGTGATCTAGCGTCGGAGACCCAGTACTTC.

With respect to this clone: The limits of the CDR3 on the DNA are not certain, so only TCRdb's listed CDR3 is given. The CDR3 sequence is CASSSSGSGGNEQFF. The rearrangement joins TRBV5-8 to TRBJ2-1; the table gives TRBD2 as D, unverified against the DNA. Germline V gene sequence: CDR1 SGHTS, CDR2 YDEGEE. The CDR3 contains 15 residues when both ends are counted.

A note on this clone: Its ends do not fully match the called genes, so a read error is possible. V gene TRBV7-7 combines with J gene TRBJ2-2, with a tentative D call TRBD1 (5 bases). The CDR3 extends over 17 amino acids. Germline CDR1 reads SSHAT; CDR2 reads FNYEAQ (reference sequence). CDR3 in DNA: TGTGCTAGCAGCTTAGGGATAGACAGCGTAAACACCGGGGAGCTGTTTTTT. The encoded protein is CASSLGIDSVNTGELFF.

The rearrangement links TRBV5-1 to TRBJ1-4; D not certain. CDR1 and CDR2 (germline): SGHRS, YFSETQ. Trimming took 0 bases from V and 8 from J, leaving 11 bases between them. This CDR3 region has 14 residues. The CDR3, as DNA: TGCGCCAGCAGCTTGGCGGGCCGGGAGGAAAAACTGTTTTTT. Translating it yields CASSLAGREEKLFF.

J is TRBJ1-6 and V is TRBV30; 7 bases line up with TRBD1. The CDR3 runs to 13 residues. V gave up 7 bases and J gave up 7 bases; unmatched junction bases: 7. Germline CDR1 and CDR2: GTSNPN and SVGIG (reference sequence). The CDR3 is CALHGQANSPLHF. The DNA of the CDR3 is TGTGCCTTACACGGACAGGCCAATTCACCCCTCCACTTT.

V is TRBV4-1 and J is TRBJ1-5; the D gene is possibly TRBD1 (6 bases). This CDR3 region has 14 residues. V gave up 1 base and J gave up 11 bases, with 15 bases separating them. Germline CDR1 MGHRA, CDR2 YSYEKL. This CDR3 reads CASSQVWTDTAQHF. CDR3 in DNA: TGCGCCAGCAGCCAAGTTTGGACAGATACAGCCCAGCATTTT.

This clone was observed a few times. This rearrangement joins TRBV5-1 to TRBJ1-1; D is uncertain. The germline V and J ends were trimmed by 5 bases and 8 bases, with 13 bases remaining between them. Per the germline V gene, CDR1 is SGHRS and CDR2 is YFSETQ. The CDR3 contains 12 residues. The CDR3 bases are TGCGCCAGCAGTTATGACGGGGTCGAAGCTTTCTTT. This codes for CASSYDGVEAFF.

This clone was counted once. This rearrangement joins TRBV29-1 to TRBJ1-4; D is possibly TRBD1 (6 bases). V was pared by 6 bases and J by 8 bases, with 19 bases between. This CDR3 has 14 amino acids. Germline values: CDR1 SQVTM, CDR2 ANQGSEA. CDR3 in DNA: TGCAGCGTGGGAAACAGGGTCCAGGGGGAAAAACTGTTTTTT. Translated, it gives CSVGNRVQGEKLFF.

This rearrangement joins TRBV19 to TRBJ1-5, with D uncertain. The germline CDR1 and CDR2 sequences are LNHDA and SQIVND (reference sequence). The CDR3 length is 14 residues. Trimming took off 7 bases at V and 4 bases at J, with 14 bases between the two ends. CDR3 in DNA: TGTGCCAGTATTTGGACTTGGGAGAATCAGCCCCAGCATTTT. It codes for CASIWTWENQPQHF.

V gene TRBV5-5 combines with J gene TRBJ2-3, with D perhaps matching TRBD2 (8 bases). There are 18 residues in the CDR3. V was shortened by 4 bases and J by 2 bases, with 23 bases between the two germline ends. CDR1 and CDR2 (germline): SGHKS, YYEKEE (reference sequence). This chain's CDR3 is CASSARGGQRIFTDTQYF. CDR3 DNA: TGTGCCAGCAGCGCCCGGGGGGGACAGAGGATTTTCACAGATACGCAGTATTTT. The variable domain in full, completed from reference TRBV5-5 and TRBJ2-3, reads DAGVTQSPTHLIKTRGQQVTLRCSPISGHKSVSWYQQVLGQGPQFIFQYYEKEERGRGNFPDRFSARQFPNYSSELNVNALLLGDSALYLCASSARGGQRIFTDTQYFGPGTRLTVL.

The V gene is TRBV6-5, the J gene TRBJ2-1; 9 positions match TRBD2. Germline CDR1 MNHEY, CDR2 SVGAGI. Trimming cost V 2 bases and J 4 bases; bases outside gene matches: 0. The CDR3 contains 14 residues. The CDR3 DNA reads as TGTGCCAGCAGTTACCTAGCGGGGTACAATGAGCAGTTCTTC. The encoded protein is CASSYLAGYNEQFF.

Comments on this clone: A much larger clone is a single base away; this may be a read error. The rearrangement uses TRBV9 and TRBJ1-2, with 8 bases matching TRBD1. The CDR3 has 13 amino acids. Germline V gene data show CDR1 as SGDLS and CDR2 as YYNGEE. J was trimmed by 4 bases and V by 4 bases; bases with no gene match: 3. CDR3 coding DNA: TGTGCCAGCAGCCCGGACAGGGTCTATGGCTACACCTTC. Its protein is CASSPDRVYGYTF.

The chain carries TRBV4-3 and TRBJ2-1, with 9 bases lining up with TRBD2. V lost 1 base and J lost 6; bases outside the gene matches: 13. The CDR3 has 18 residues. Per the germline V gene, CDR1 is LGHNA and CDR2 is YSLEER. The CDR3 loop reads CASSQVAGTSNIPNEQFF. CDR3 sequence (DNA): TGCGCCAGCAGCCAAGTAGCCGGGACTAGCAATATTCCCAATGAGCAGTTCTTC.

The chain has TRBV2 and TRBJ2-5, with D perhaps TRBD2 (5 bases). The CDR3 totals 16 residues. V lost 8 bases to trimming and J lost 1 base, with 20 bases between them. In germline, CDR1 is SNHLY, CDR2 FYNNEI. CDR3 loop: CASGESSFYPQETQYF. In DNA, the CDR3 is TGTGCCAGCGGGGAATCTAGCTTCTATCCCCAAGAGACCCAGTACTTC.

The V and J genes are TRBV2 and TRBJ2-1, with D possibly matching TRBD2 (5 bases). There are 13 residues in the CDR3. V was cut by 4 bases and J by 5 bases, with 9 bases left in between. The germline gives CDR1 SNHLY, CDR2 FYNNEI. CDR3: CASSVARNNEQFF. CDR3 nucleotides: TGTGCCAGCAGTGTAGCGAGGAACAATGAGCAGTTCTTC.

A single count supports this clone. The chain joins TRBV6-6 to TRBJ1-2; 7 nucleotides match TRBD1. This CDR3 has 14 residues. Losses at the gene ends were 2 bases for V and 2 bases for J; bases not matched to a gene: 2. Germline V gene sequence: CDR1 MNHNY, CDR2 SVGAGI (reference sequence). The DNA of the CDR3 is TGTGCCAGCAGTTACCTGGACAGGAACTATGGCTACACCTTC. Translating it yields CASSYLDRNYGYTF.

This clone has just a few counts. This sequence joins TRBV2 and TRBJ2-7; D gene uncertain. The CDR3 consists of 13 residues. V lost 3 bases to trimming and J lost 3 bases, with 9 bases between them. The germline gives CDR1 SNHLY, CDR2 FYNNEI. Here the CDR3 reads CASSDWLVYEQYF. CDR3 DNA sequence: TGTGCCAGCAGTGATTGGCTAGTCTACGAGCAGTACTTC.

The V and J genes are TRBV2 and TRBJ2-2, with 10 positions matching TRBD1. The germline gives CDR1 SNHLY, CDR2 FYNNEI. V lost 6 bases to trimming and J lost 8 bases; unmatched junction nucleotides: 6. This CDR3 is built from 14 residues. The CDR3 protein is CASSGTGVRGELFF. Written as DNA, the CDR3 is TGTGCCAGCAGCGGGACAGGGGTTCGGGGGGAGCTGTTTTTT. Combining the CDR3 with reference TRBV2 and TRBJ2-2 gives the whole variable domain EPEVTQTPSHQVTQMGQEVILRCVPISNHLYFYWYRQILGQKVEFLVSFYNNEISEKSEIFDDQFSVERPDGSNFTLKIRSTKLEDSAMYFCASSGTGVRGELFFGEGSRLTVL.

This sequence joins TRBV29-1 and TRBJ1-1; possibly TRBD1 for D (5 bases). The V and J ends lost 4 bases and 3 bases respectively, with 18 bases between them. Germline V gene sequence: CDR1 SQVTM, CDR2 ANQGSEA. CDR3 length: 15 residues. The CDR3 nucleotides are TGCAGCGTTGTGTCCGTCGGGGGAGGGTACACTGAAGCTTTCTTT. Translated: CSVVSVGGGYTEAFF.

V is TRBV4-1 and J is TRBJ1-1; D gene uncertain. The CDR3 extends over 13 amino acids. Germline CDR1 and CDR2: MGHRA and YSYEKL. V was cut by 1 base and J by 7 bases, with 10 bases left in between. Here the CDR3 reads CASSQGFADEAFF. The CDR3 DNA reads as TGCGCCAGCAGCCAAGGCTTCGCAGATGAAGCTTTCTTT.

This chain joins TRBV19 and TRBJ1-5; weak D call: TRBD1 (5 bases). Germline lookup yields CDR1 LNHDA and CDR2 SQIVND (reference sequence). The CDR3 totals 12 residues. Trimming removed 6 bases at V and 7 bases at J, with 10 bases between. CDR3 nucleotides: TGTGCCAGTAGCTCAGGGATCCAGCCCCAGCATTTT. Amino acids: CASSSGIQPQHF. Supplemented by reference TRBV19 and TRBJ1-5, the full variable domain reads DGGITQSPKYLFRKEGQNVTLSCEQNLNHDAMYWYRQDPGQGLRLIYYSQIVNDFQKGDIAEGYSVSREKKESFPLTVTSAQKNPTAFYLCASSSGIQPQHFGDGTRLSIL.

In its sample, this clone was seen once. V and J are TRBV5-4 and TRBJ1-2, with TRBD1 matching 8 bases. The CDR3 loop spans 17 amino acids. The V and J ends lost 0 bases and 2 bases, in that order; junction bases with no gene match: 9. The germline gives CDR1 SGHNT, CDR2 YYREEE (reference sequence). The CDR3 protein is CASSLGTGGNNNYGYTF. CDR3 nucleotide sequence: TGTGCCAGCAGCTTGGGAACAGGGGGTAATAACAACTATGGCTACACCTTC.

The chain recombines TRBV4-2 with TRBJ2-7, with D perhaps matching TRBD1 (5 bases). The CDR3 has 15 amino acids. V was shortened by 1 base and J by 4 bases, with 14 bases between the two germline ends. Germline V gene sequence: CDR1 LGHNA, CDR2 YNFKEQ. The CDR3 DNA is TGTGCCAGCAGCCAAGGGACGCCAGGGCAATACGAGCAGTACTTC. This encodes CASSQGTPGQYEQYF.

The chain is built from TRBV27 and TRBJ2-7, with D unresolved. Germline lookup yields CDR1 MNHEY and CDR2 SMNVEV (reference sequence). V was clipped by 5 bases and J by 8 bases, with 19 bases between them. CDR3 size: 14 residues. The CDR3 DNA is TGTGCCAGCAGTCCCACCCCCGACATCCCTAAGCAGTACTTC. This sequence encodes CASSPTPDIPKQYF.

V usage is TRBV18 and J usage is TRBJ2-7; 7 positions match TRBD1. J gave up 0 bases and V 4 bases, and 6 bases lay outside the gene matches. Germline V CDR1 and CDR2: KGHSH, LQKENI. CDR3 length: 15 residues. This CDR3 is CASSQTTGSSYEQYF. Written as DNA, the CDR3 is TGTGCCAGCTCACAAACGACAGGGAGCTCCTACGAGCAGTACTTC.

The chain carries TRBV4-1 and TRBJ2-7, with TRBD2 as a possible D gene (5 bases). Germline loops: CDR1 MGHRA, CDR2 YSYEKL. Between the trimmed V and J ends, which lost 4 bases and 0 bases, there was a span of 13 bases. The CDR3 runs to 15 residues. The CDR3 DNA follows: TGCGCCAGCAGCCCCCGAGGGTCCTCCTCCTACGAGCAGTACTTC. Residues: CASSPRGSSSYEQYF.